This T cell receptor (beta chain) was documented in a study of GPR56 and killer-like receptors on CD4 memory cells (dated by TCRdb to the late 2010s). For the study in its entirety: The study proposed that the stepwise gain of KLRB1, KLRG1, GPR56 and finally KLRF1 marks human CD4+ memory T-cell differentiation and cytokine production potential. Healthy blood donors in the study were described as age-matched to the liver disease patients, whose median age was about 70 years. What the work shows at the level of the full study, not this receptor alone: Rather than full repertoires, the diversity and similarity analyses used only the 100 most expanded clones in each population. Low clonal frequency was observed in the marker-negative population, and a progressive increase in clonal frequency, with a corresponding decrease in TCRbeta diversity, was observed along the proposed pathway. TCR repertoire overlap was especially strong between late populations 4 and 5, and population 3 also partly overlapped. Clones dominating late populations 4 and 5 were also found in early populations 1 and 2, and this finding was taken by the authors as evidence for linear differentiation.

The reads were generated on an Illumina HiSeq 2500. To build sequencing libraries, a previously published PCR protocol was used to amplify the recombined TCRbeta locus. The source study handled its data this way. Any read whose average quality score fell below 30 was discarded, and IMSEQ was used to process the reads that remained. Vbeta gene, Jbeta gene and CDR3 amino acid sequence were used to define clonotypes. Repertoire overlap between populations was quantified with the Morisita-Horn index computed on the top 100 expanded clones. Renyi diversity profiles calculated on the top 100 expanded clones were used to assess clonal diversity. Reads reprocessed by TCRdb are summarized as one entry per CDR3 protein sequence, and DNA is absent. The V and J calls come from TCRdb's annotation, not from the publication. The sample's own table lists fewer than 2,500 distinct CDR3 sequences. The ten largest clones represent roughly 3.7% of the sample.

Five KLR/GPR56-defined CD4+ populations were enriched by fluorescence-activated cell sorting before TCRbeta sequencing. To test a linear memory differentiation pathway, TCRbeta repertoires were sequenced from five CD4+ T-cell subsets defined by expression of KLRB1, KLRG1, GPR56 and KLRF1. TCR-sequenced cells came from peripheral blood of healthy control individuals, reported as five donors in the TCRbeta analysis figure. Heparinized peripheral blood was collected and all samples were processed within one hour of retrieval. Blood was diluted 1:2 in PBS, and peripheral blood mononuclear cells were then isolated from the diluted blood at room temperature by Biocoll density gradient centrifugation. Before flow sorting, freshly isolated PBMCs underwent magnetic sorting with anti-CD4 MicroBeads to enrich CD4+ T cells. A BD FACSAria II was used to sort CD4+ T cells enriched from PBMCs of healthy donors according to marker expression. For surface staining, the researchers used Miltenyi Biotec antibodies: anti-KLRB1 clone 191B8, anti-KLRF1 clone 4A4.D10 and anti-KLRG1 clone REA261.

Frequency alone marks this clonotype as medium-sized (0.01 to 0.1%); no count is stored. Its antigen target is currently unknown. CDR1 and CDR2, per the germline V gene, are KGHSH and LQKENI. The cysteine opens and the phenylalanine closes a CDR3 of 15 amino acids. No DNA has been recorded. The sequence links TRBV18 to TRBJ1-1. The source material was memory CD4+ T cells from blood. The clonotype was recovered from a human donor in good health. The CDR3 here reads CASSRPGHLNTEAFF.